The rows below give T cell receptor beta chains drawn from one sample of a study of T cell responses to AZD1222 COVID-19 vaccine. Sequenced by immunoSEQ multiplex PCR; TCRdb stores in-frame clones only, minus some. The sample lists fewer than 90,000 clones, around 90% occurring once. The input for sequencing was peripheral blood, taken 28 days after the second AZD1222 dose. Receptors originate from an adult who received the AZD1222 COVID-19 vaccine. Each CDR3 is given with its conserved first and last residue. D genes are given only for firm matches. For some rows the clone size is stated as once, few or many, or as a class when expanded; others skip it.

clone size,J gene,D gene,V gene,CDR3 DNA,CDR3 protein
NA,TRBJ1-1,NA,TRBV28,TGTGCCAGCAGTTGGGGGGGGGCTGGGACTGAAGCTTTCTTT,CASSWGGAGTEAFF
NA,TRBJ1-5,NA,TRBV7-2,TGTGCCAGCAGCAGAGACAGGTATCAGCCCCAGCATTTT,CASSRDRYQPQHF
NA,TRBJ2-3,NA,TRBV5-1,TGCGCCAGCAGCTTGTCGGCAGGGGATAAGGGTACGCAGTATTTT,CASSLSAGDKGTQYF
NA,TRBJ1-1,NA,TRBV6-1,TGTGCCAGCAGTGAATGGCGGTCAGAAGCTTTCTTT,CASSEWRSEAFF
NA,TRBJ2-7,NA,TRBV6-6,TGTGCCAGCAGTGAGGACGGGACTTCCTTCTACGAGCAGTACTTC,CASSEDGTSFYEQYF
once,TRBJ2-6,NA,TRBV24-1,TGTGCCACCAGTGACCGACGGAACTCTGGGGCCAACGTCCTGACTTTC,CATSDRRNSGANVLTF
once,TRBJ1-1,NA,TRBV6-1,TGTGCCAGCAGTAAAGTCGAGAACACTGAAGCTTTCTTT,CASSKVENTEAFF
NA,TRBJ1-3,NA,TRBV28,TGTGCCAGCAGATCTGGACAGAGCTCTGGAAACACCATATATTTT,CASRSGQSSGNTIYF
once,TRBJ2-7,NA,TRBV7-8,TGTGCCAGCAGCTTGGAGGGGGACTCCTACGAGCAGTACTTC,CASSLEGDSYEQYF
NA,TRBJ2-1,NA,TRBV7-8,TGTGCCAGCAGCTTAGCCCGGGGGGCTGAGCAGTTCTTC,CASSLARGAEQFF
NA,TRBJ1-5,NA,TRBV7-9,TGTGCCAGCAGCAAAGACAGGCATAGCAATCAGCCCCAGCATTTT,CASSKDRHSNQPQHF
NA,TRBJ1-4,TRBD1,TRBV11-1,TGTGCCAGCAGTCGACAGGGCAAGCCCTCCGAAAAACTGTTTTTT,CASSRQGKPSEKLFF
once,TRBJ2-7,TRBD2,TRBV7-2,TGTGCCAGCAGCTTACATCGATGGACTAGCGGGGGTGCCTACGAGCAGTACTTC,CASSLHRWTSGGAYEQYF
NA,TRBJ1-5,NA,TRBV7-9,TGTGCCAGCAGCTTAGTTCGCCGGAGCAATCAGCCCCAGCATTTT,CASSLVRRSNQPQHF
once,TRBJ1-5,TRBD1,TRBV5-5,TGTGCCAGCAGCTGGGGGGGGACAGATCAGCCCCAGCATTTT,CASSWGGTDQPQHF
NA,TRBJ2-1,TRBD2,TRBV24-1,TGTGCCACCAGTGGGCAGACTAGCGGGTACAATGAGCAGTTCTTC,CATSGQTSGYNEQFF
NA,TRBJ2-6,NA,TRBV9,TGTGCCAGCAGCCGGGACACTTCCTCTGGGGCCAACGTCCTGACTTTC,CASSRDTSSGANVLTF
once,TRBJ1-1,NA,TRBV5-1,TGCGCCAGCAGCTTGGATCTGACTGAAGCTTTCTTT,CASSLDLTEAFF
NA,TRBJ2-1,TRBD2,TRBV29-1,TGCAGCGCCGGAACGGTCGCTAGCGGGAGAAATGAGCAGTTCTTC,CSAGTVASGRNEQFF
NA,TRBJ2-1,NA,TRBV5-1,TGCGCCAGCAGCTTGGTGGGTGGGTCGGATGAGCAGTTCTTC,CASSLVGGSDEQFF
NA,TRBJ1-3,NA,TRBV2,TGTGCCAGTGCGCCAGGCCACTCTGGAAACACCATATATTTT,CASAPGHSGNTIYF
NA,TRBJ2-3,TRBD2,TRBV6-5,TGTGCCAGCAGTTACTCACTAGCGGGGGTCACAGATACGCAGTATTTT,CASSYSLAGVTDTQYF
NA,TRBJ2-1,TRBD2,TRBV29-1,TGCAGCGTTGAGGCTAGCGGGAAGTACAATGAGCAGTTCTTC,CSVEASGKYNEQFF
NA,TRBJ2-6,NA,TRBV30,TGTGCCTGGAGTGTACAGATAACTGGGGCCAACGTCCTGACTTTC,CAWSVQITGANVLTF
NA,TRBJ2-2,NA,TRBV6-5,TGTGCCAGCATTCCCAGGGTCGCCGGGGAGCTGTTTTTT,CASIPRVAGELFF
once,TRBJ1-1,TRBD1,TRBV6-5,TGTGCCAGCAGTTACCCCCTTCGGGACAGGAACACTGAAGCTTTCTTT,CASSYPLRDRNTEAFF
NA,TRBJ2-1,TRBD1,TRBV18,TGTGCCAGCTCGACGACAGGGGGCTCTTCCTACAATGAGCAGTTCTTC,CASSTTGGSSYNEQFF
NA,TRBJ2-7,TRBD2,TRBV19,TGTGCCAGTAGTATAGACAGCGGGAGGCTCTACGAGCAGTACTTC,CASSIDSGRLYEQYF
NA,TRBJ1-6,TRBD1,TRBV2,TGTGCCAGCAGTGACGGGACAGCCCCTTCACCCCTCCACTTT,CASSDGTAPSPLHF
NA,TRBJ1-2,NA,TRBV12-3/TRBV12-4,TGTGCCAGCAGTCCCGGGTCCCTCTATGGCTACACCTTC,CASSPGSLYGYTF
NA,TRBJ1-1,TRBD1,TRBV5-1,TGCGCCAGCAGCGAAGGGACAGGGCATATGAACACTGAAGCTTTCTTT,CASSEGTGHMNTEAFF
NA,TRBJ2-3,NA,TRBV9,TGTGCCAGCAGCCCCCCACTTGGGGGACACACAGATACGCAGTATTTT,CASSPPLGGHTDTQYF
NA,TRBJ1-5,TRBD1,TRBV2,TGTGCCAGCAGTGGGACAGGGCAGGTTCAGCCCCAGCATTTT,CASSGTGQVQPQHF
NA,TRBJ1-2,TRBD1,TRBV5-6,TGTGCCAGCAGCTTTAGGACAGGGTCGGATGGCTACACCTTC,CASSFRTGSDGYTF
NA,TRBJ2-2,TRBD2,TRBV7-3,TGTGCCAGCAGCTTAGGGTCGAGGAGCGGGGGGCGAACCGGGGAGCTGTTTTTT,CASSLGSRSGGRTGELFF
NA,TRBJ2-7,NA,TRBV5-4,TGTGCCAGCAGCCCGGACGGCGGGCGCTTCTACGAGCAGTACTTC,CASSPDGGRFYEQYF
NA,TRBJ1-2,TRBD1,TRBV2,TGTGCCAGCAACGACAGGGGGCGATTTCCGAGCTACACCTTC,CASNDRGRFPSYTF